This T cell receptor (beta chain) originates from a study of T cell responses to AZD1222 COVID-19 vaccine (dated by TCRdb to the early 2020s). Background on the whole study: AZD1222 recipients with second doses at about 4 weeks or about 12 weeks were pooled, because spike-specific TCR depth and breadth did not differ between schedules. A total of just over 230 trial participants underwent TCR sequencing, of whom 200 to 220 had received two doses of AZD1222 and about 25 had received two doses of the MenACWY control vaccine. Trial participants were enrolled by age into subgroups of 18-55, 56-69 and 70-plus years, and around 150, 28 and 57 TCR-sequenced participants, respectively, were included in these subgroups.

The CDR3 regions of human TCRbeta chains were analyzed by immunosequencing. Per the authors' processing: Repertoire TCRs were matched against a reference library of SARS-CoV-2-specific TCRs generated with the MIRA antigen-specificity platform. Breadth was defined as the fraction of unique TCRs that were SARS-CoV-2-associated. Depth was defined as the fraction of total T cells that were SARS-CoV-2-associated. Using the MIRA data, every spike-specific TCR was mapped to the spike region that the TCR reacted to and assigned to either a CD4 or a CD8 class. Log10-transformed breadth and depth values were compared by one-way ANOVA with Sidak's multiple comparisons tests. Held by TCRdb, this immuneACCESS table contains in-frame sequences only and omits some clones. Under half of the omission traces to an unresolved V gene where checked; the cause of the rest is unknown. That table is the source of V, J and clone size, and D and trimming were worked out from the DNA. A total of around 150,000 clones appear in this sample, 94% of them only once. Together, the top ten hold around 1.3% of the sample.

Trimming removed 2 bases from V and 4 bases from J; the gene matches leave 11 bases unexplained. The CDR1 and CDR2 encoded by the germline V gene are SNHLY and FYNNEI. From its cysteine to its phenylalanine, the CDR3 spans 18 amino acids. Only the CDR3 part of the read is kept: 54 bases, read in frame from the first base. What the work shows at the level of the full study, not this receptor alone: CD4 TCRs associated with the vaccine covered the entire spike protein, and the dominant responses were in regions 160-218 and 743-854. Nearly half of unique spike-specific TCRs reportedly recognized epitopes outside regions mutated in the B.1.351 and B.1.1.7 variants. The 56-69-year group was small, and its depth increase did not reach significance, likely because of low power. Conclusions about previously exposed vaccinees are limited because only five to seven AZD1222 recipients were SARS-CoV-2 seropositive at baseline. Participants were mostly white British and included more females than males, and it was suggested by the authors that clonal diversity may have been underestimated. After two AZD1222 doses, spike-specific TCR breadth and depth were significantly higher than at day 0 and than in MenACWY recipients. No day 14 peak-response samples were available, so repertoires were characterized only after the peak T cell response.

The time point tag for this specimen amounts to: baseline before first vaccination. Samples from vaccinated people were obtained from the UK trials COV001 and COV002, which included a single-blind randomized controlled phase 2/3 trial of AZD1222 (ChAdOx1 nCoV-19) in healthy adults. For TCRbeta chain sequencing, PBMC samples were collected from trial participants at day 0 and at day 28 after the second dose. In regard to this clone: Its antigen is not yet known. One base away there is no much larger clone; base qualities are not given.

The chain couples TRBV2 to TRBJ2-5, with TRBD2 identical over 12 junction bases. The receptor comes from an adult in good health. The input for sequencing was peripheral blood, taken on day 0 of AZD1222 vaccination. CDR3 sequence: CASSETFSSSGGGETQYF. The DNA is TGTGCCAGCAGTGAAACCTTCTCGTCTAGCGGGGGGGGAGAGACCCAGTACTTC.